One sample yielded the 15 T cell receptor beta chains listed below, sequenced in a study of Graves' ophthalmopathy and Graves' hyperthyroidism. Amplified TCR beta CDR3 regions were obtained using RNA transcripts as template. Scientists carried out first-round RT-PCR using HTBI primers and then a second-round multiplex PCR. TCRdb reanalysed the multiplex PCR reads using MiXCR and keeps one entry per CDR3 protein. The profile shows about 370,000 distinct CDR3 sequences, roughly 15% of them singletons. The material sequenced was peripheral blood. All receptors derive from an adult woman with stable Graves' hyperthyroidism.

Regarding this clonotype: A read error may be the cause here, since a much bigger clone is one base away. The gene calls are TRBV9 and TRBJ2-5; 9 nucleotides align to TRBD1. Germline CDR1 and CDR2: SGDLS and YYNGEE. J gave up 7 bases and V 4 bases, and 11 bases lay outside the gene matches. The CDR3 loop spans 15 amino acids. Written as DNA, the CDR3 is TGTGCCAGCAGCCTACAGGGGGCGGTTTGGGGGACCCAGTACTTC. Translating it yields CASSLQGAVWGTQYF.

This clonotype has a count of ten or more. This chain joins TRBV15 and TRBJ1-5; no firm D call. The CDR3 spans 14 residues. Germline V lookup: CDR1 LNHNV, CDR2 YYDKDF (reference sequence). The germline V and J ends were trimmed by 3 bases and 2 bases, with 8 bases remaining between them. As DNA, the CDR3 is TGTGCCACCAGCAGTGGGTATGGCAATCAGCCCCAGCATTTT. It translates to CATSSGYGNQPQHF.

This clonotype was picked up many times. The V gene is TRBV20-1, the J gene TRBJ1-5; D unresolved. This CDR3 is 14 amino acids long. The ends were cut back, 6 bases at V and 0 bases at J, with 12 bases in the middle. Germline V CDR1 and CDR2: DFQATT, SNEGSKA (reference sequence). The chain's CDR3 is CSAPHGNSNQPQHF. CDR3 DNA sequence: TGCAGTGCACCACATGGGAATAGCAATCAGCCCCAGCATTTT.

About this clonotype: Since a much larger clone is just one base distant, this may be a read error. This chain joins TRBV15 and TRBJ1-1; 9 positions match TRBD1. The CDR3 covers 15 residues. The germline V gene encodes CDR1 LNHNV and CDR2 YYDKDF (reference sequence). CDR3 bases: TGTGCCACCCGCAGAGATGGGTCGGGACAGGGTGAAGCTTTCTTT. It codes for CATRRDGSGQGEAFF.

This clonotype showed up many times. CDR3 residues: CASSVVPYAEAFF. The CDR3 DNA reads as TGTGCCAGCAGTGTGGTGCCCTACGCTGAAGCTTTCTTT. The chain couples TRBV6-1 to TRBJ1-1, with D unresolved. V was trimmed by 4 bases and J by 6 bases, leaving 12 bases between them. The CDR3 has 13 amino acids. Germline V gene data show CDR1 as MNHNS and CDR2 as SASEGT.

This clonotype was counted at least ten times. This sequence joins TRBV6-5 and TRBJ2-2, with D possibly matching TRBD2 (7 bases). The V end was cut by 6 bases, the J end by 5 bases, with 16 bases between. This CDR3 has 15 residues. Germline V gene sequence: CDR1 MNHEY, CDR2 SVGAGI. The CDR3 here is CASRPVGGRTGELFF. The CDR3 DNA reads as TGTGCCAGCAGGCCGGTGGGGGGGCGGACCGGGGAGCTGTTTTTT.

This clonotype was recorded a few times. This rearrangement joins TRBV5-1 to TRBJ2-5; possibly TRBD1 or TRBD2 for D (5 bases each). Between the trimmed V and J ends, which lost 4 bases and 5 bases, there was a span of 18 bases. From germline, CDR1 is SGHRS and CDR2 YFSETQ. The CDR3 totals 15 residues. The CDR3 reads CASSRHTGTRETQYF. The CDR3 DNA is TGCGCCAGCAGCCGCCATACCGGGACCAGGGAGACCCAGTACTTC.

This clonotype was counted at least ten times. The chain couples TRBV4-1 to TRBJ1-1; 7 bases are a match to TRBD1. The CDR3 length is 14 residues. Germline loops: CDR1 MGHRA, CDR2 YSYEKL. The trim removed 6 bases at V and 0 bases at J, leaving 4 bases unmatched. CDR3 residues: CASRQTGMNTEAFF. CDR3 bases: TGCGCCAGCAGACAGACAGGGATGAACACTGAAGCTTTCTTT.

This clonotype was recorded a few times. The chain joins TRBV19 to TRBJ2-2, with D perhaps matching TRBD1 (5 bases). This CDR3 region has 15 residues. The germline V gene has CDR1 LNHDA and CDR2 SQIVND (reference sequence). With 8 bases removed from V and 4 bases from J, the gap between germline ends came to 17 bases. CDR3 coding DNA: TGTGCCAGTGTTGGGGCTAGTGGGGCCACCGGGGAGCTGTTTTTT. The encoded protein is CASVGASGATGELFF. Drawing the rest from reference TRBV19 and TRBJ2-2, the complete variable domain is DGGITQSPKYLFRKEGQNVTLSCEQNLNHDAMYWYRQDPGQGLRLIYYSQIVNDFQKGDIAEGYSVSREKKESFPLTVTSAQKNPTAFYLCASVGASGATGELFFGEGSRLTVL.

This clonotype was detected ten times or more. V gene TRBV3-1 combines with J gene TRBJ2-7, with TRBD2 as a possible D gene (7 bases). V dropped 3 bases and J dropped 2 bases, with 14 bases sitting between them. The CDR3 loop spans 15 amino acids. Looked up from germline, CDR1 is LGHDT and CDR2 is YNNKEL (reference sequence). Here the CDR3 reads CASSHSHGGPYEQYF. The DNA of the CDR3 is TGTGCCAGCAGCCATTCTCACGGGGGGCCCTACGAGCAGTACTTC.

This clonotype was counted many times. This rearrangement joins TRBV6-2 or TRBV6-3 to TRBJ2-5; TRBD2 matches 13 bases. This CDR3 is 16 amino acids long. Looked up from germline, CDR1 is MNHEY and CDR2 is SVGEGT. The V gene end was trimmed by 5 bases and the J gene end by 5 bases; junction bases not matched to a gene: 8. The CDR3 DNA follows: TGTGCCAGCAGTAAAGGGACTAGCGGGATGGGGGAGACCCAGTACTTC. Its protein product is CASSKGTSGMGETQYF.

A few counts support this clonotype. With a much larger clone just one base away, this may be a read error. The V and J genes are TRBV10-2 and TRBJ2-7; 9 nucleotides line up with TRBD2. V shed 0 bases and J 9 bases; nucleotides not matched to a gene: 9. The CDR3 contains 15 residues. From germline, CDR1 is WSHSY and CDR2 SAAADI. This CDR3 is CASSESELAGRGQYF. The CDR3 DNA sequence: TGCGCCAGCAGTGAGTCGGAACTAGCGGGTCGCGGGCAGTACTTC.

This clonotype has at least ten counts. This CDR3 is CSASGGSSYEQYF. The CDR3, as DNA: TGCAGTGCTAGCGGGGGTAGCTCCTACGAGCAGTACTTC. This chain links TRBV20-1 with TRBJ2-7, with D perhaps matching TRBD2 (6 bases). Germline loops: CDR1 DFQATT, CDR2 SNEGSKA (reference sequence). Trimming took off 3 bases at V and 0 bases at J, with 9 bases between the two ends. CDR3 length: 13 amino acids.

V usage is TRBV27 and J usage is TRBJ1-2; D ambiguous. The V and J ends lost 0 bases and 4 bases respectively, with 6 bases between them. The CDR3 sequence is 13 residues long. Germline assignment: CDR1 MNHEY and CDR2 SMNVEV (reference sequence). The CDR3 region is CASSLSSAYGYTF. The CDR3 nucleotides read TGTGCCAGCAGTTTATCGTCGGCCTATGGCTACACCTTC.

This clonotype appeared many times. V usage is TRBV6-1 and J usage is TRBJ1-6; 7 bases are a match to TRBD1. Trimming took 7 bases from V and 9 from J; bases not matched to a gene: 9. The CDR3 has 14 amino acids. Germline assignment: CDR1 MNHNS and CDR2 SASEGT. Here the CDR3 DNA reads TGTGCCAGCACTAATCAGGGGGGGGGTTCACCCCTCCACTTT. It specifies CASTNQGGGSPLHF.